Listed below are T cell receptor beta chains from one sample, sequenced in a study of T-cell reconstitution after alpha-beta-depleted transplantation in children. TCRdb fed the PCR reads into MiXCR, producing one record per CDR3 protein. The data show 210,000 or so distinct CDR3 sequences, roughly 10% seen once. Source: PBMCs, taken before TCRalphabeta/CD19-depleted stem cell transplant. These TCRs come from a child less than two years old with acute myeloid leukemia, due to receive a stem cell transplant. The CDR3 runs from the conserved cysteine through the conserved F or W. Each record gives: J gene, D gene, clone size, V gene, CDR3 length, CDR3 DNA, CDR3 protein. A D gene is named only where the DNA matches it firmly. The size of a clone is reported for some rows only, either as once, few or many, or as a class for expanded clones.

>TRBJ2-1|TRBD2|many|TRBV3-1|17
TGTGCCAGCAGCCAATGGCCGGGGCGGGAGTACCACAATGAGCAGTTCTTC
CASSQWPGREYHNEQFF
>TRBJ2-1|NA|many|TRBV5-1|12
TGCGCCAGCAGGTCGCGGGACAATGAGCAGTTCTTC
CASRSRDNEQFF
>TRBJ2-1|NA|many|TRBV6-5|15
TGTGCCAGCAGCTACCCTCTTGGAGCTTCCAATGAGCAGTTCTTC
CASSYPLGASNEQFF
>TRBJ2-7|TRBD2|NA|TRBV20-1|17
TGCAGTGCTATTGGACAGGGGCTAGCGGGAGGTCCGGGGCAGCAGTACTTC
CSAIGQGLAGGPGQQYF
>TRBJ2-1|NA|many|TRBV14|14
TGTGCCAGCAGCCTGGTTCGAGCTAAGGGTGAGCAGTTCTTC
CASSLVRAKGEQFF
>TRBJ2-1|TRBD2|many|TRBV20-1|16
TGCAGTGCTGAACTAGCGGGAGCTATCTCCTACAATGAGCAGTTCTTC
CSAELAGAISYNEQFF
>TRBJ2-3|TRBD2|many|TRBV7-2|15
TGTGCCAGCAGCCAATCTAGCGGCAGCACAGATACGCAGTATTTT
CASSQSSGSTDTQYF
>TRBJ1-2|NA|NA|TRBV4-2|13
TGTGCCAGCAGCCAGGAGGACAGCGGCGGCTACACCTTC
CASSQEDSGGYTF
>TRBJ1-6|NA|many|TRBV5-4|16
TGTGCCAGCAGCTTGGGGGCTGGAGCCTATAATTCACCCCTCCACTTT
CASSLGAGAYNSPLHF
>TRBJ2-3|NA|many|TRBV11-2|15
TGTGCCAGCAGCACGATAGCGGAGGGGGCAGATACGCAGTATTTT
CASSTIAEGADTQYF
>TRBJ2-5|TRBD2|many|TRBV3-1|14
TGTGCCAGCAGCCAAGACAGGACTAGGGAGACCCAGTACTTC
CASSQDRTRETQYF
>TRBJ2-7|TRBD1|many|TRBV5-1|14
TGCGCCAGCAGCCTACGGACAGGGCTGGACGAGCAGTACTTC
CASSLRTGLDEQYF
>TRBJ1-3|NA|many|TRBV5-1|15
TGCGCCAGCAGTCCTCGGCCGGGCTCTGGAAACACCATATATTTT
CASSPRPGSGNTIYF
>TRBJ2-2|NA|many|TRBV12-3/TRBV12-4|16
TGTGCCAGCTCATTATCCGGGAGAGCGAACACCGGGGAGCTGTTTTTT
CASSLSGRANTGELFF
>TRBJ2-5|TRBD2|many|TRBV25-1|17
TGTGCCAGCAGTGAACGGAAGAGCCTAGCGGGGGAAGAGACCCAGTACTTC
CASSERKSLAGEETQYF
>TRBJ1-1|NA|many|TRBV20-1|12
TGCAGTGCTAGAGGGCAATACACTGAAGCTTTCTTT
CSARGQYTEAFF
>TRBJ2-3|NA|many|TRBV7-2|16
TGTGCCAGCAGCTTAGGATATCAAACCACCACAGATACGCAGTATTTT
CASSLGYQTTTDTQYF
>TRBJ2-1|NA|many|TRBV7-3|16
TGTGCCAGCAGCCCTCGCCCCCGGGACTGGAACAATGAGCAGTTCTTC
CASSPRPRDWNNEQFF
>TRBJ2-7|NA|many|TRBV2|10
TGTGCCAGCAGTGAATACGAGCAGTACTTC
CASSEYEQYF
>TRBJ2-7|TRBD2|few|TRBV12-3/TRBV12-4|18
TGTACCTTCAGTTTAGACCTAGCGGGAGGGCGGAGTTCCTACGAGCAGTACTTC
CTFSLDLAGGRSSYEQYF
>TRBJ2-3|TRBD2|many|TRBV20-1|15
TGCAGTGCTCGCTTTAGCGGGGGGGCATCAGATACGCAGTATTTT
CSARFSGGASDTQYF
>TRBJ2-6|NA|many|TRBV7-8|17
TGTGCCAGCAGCTTAGCACGAGGTTGGTCTGGGGCCAACGTCCTGACTTTC
CASSLARGWSGANVLTF
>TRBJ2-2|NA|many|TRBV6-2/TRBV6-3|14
TGTGCCAGCGGAGGGATAGGGAACACCGGGGAGCTGTTTTTT
CASGGIGNTGELFF
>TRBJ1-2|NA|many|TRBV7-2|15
TGTGCCAGCAGCTTGAGGTTCAGTCTTAACTATGGCTACACCTTC
CASSLRFSLNYGYTF
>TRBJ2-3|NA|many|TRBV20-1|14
TGCAGTGCCCTAGAGGGGGGCAGGGACGATAGGAGGTATTTT
CSALEGGRDDRRYF
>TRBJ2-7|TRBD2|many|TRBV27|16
TGTGCCAGCAGTTTGGAGCCGGCGGGAGGGCCAAACGAGCAGTACTTC
CASSLEPAGGPNEQYF
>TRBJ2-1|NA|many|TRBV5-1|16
TGCGCCAGCAGCTTGGAGGGGAGGAGCTCCTACAATGAGCAGTTCTTC
CASSLEGRSSYNEQFF
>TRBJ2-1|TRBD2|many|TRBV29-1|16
TGCAGCGTGAAGACTAGCGGGGCCTTCTCCTACAATGAGCAGTTCTTC
CSVKTSGAFSYNEQFF
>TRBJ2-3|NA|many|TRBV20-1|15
TGCAGTGCTAGTTCTCGGCCGGGAGCCACAGATACGCAGTATTTT
CSASSRPGATDTQYF
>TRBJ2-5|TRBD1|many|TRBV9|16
TGTGCCAGCGCCTCGATGCAAGGGGGCTCGGGTGAGACCCAGTACTTC
CASASMQGGSGETQYF
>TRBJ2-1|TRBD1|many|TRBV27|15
TGTGCCAGCAGTTTGGTGACAGGGATAATCGATGAGCAGTTCTTC
CASSLVTGIIDEQFF
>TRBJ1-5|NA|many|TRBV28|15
TGTGCCAGCAGGACTCAGGGTATTGACAATCAGCCCCAGCATTTT
CASRTQGIDNQPQHF
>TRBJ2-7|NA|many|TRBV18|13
TGTGCCAGCTCATCTCAACAGGGATACGAGCAGTACTTC
CASSSQQGYEQYF